This TCR beta chain was sequenced in a study of cytomegalovirus exposure and HLA in healthy donors. Broader study findings: The authors judged a highly shared variant cluster likely a sequencing artifact. In a later analysis, CMV-associated beta chains were mostly HLA-associated, it appeared. Solely CMV serostatus was available to characterize immune exposure. Under in vitro conditions, three CMV-associated chains were confirmed as specific for CMV antigens.

Comment on this clone: Its antigen remains unknown.

PCR employed 60 Vbeta and 13 Jbeta primers. Measured with immunoSEQ multiplex PCR; TCRdb has only the in-frame clones, and not every one. This table has 95,000 to 150,000 clones, around 80% appearing once. J lost 0 bases, V lost 7 bases, and 10 bases had no gene match. The V gene's germline CDR1 is LGHNA and CDR2 YNFKEQ. There are 16 residues in the CDR3. The chain carries TRBV4-2 and TRBJ1-2; 8 bases map to TRBD1. The source of this sequence is a woman aged 40 to 50 in good health and CMV-seropositive. Sequencing input: PBMCs. CDR3 DNA sequence: TGTGCCAGCATCCGTGGGACGGACAGGGCTAACTATGGCTACACCTTC. Encoded protein: CASIRGTDRANYGYTF.